The next 17 T cell receptor beta chains were all read from a single sample in a study of T cell changes during pregnancy in multiple sclerosis. Clones were read by immunoSEQ multiplex PCR, and TCRdb kept only the in-frame ones, dropping some. The sample shows about 40,000 clones, approximately 85% of them seen only once. The specimen was CD4+ T cells from peripheral blood mononuclear cells, collected before pregnancy. The source is a female donor with multiple sclerosis, enrolled in a pregnancy study.

The chain combines TRBV5-5 with TRBJ1-1; D not certain. Per the germline V gene, CDR1 is SGHKS and CDR2 is YYEKEE (reference sequence). The ends were cut back, 1 base at V and 10 bases at J, with 11 bases in the middle. The CDR3 is 12 amino acids. CDR3 sequence reads: CASSLWTDGAFF. The CDR3 coding sequence is TGTGCCAGCAGCTTGTGGACTGACGGAGCTTTCTTT.

The chain recombines TRBV18 with TRBJ1-5, with D uncertain. Per germline, CDR1 KGHSH and CDR2 LQKENI. This CDR3 spans 13 amino acids. V lost 2 bases to trimming and J lost 5 bases, with 7 bases between them. The CDR3 is CASSPGRDQPQHF. The DNA for the CDR3 is TGTGCCAGCTCACCAGGGAGGGATCAGCCCCAGCATTTT.

The chain joins TRBV4-3 to TRBJ2-3; the D is unclear. The germline V and J ends were trimmed by 1 base and 6 bases, with 2 bases remaining between them. This CDR3 is 11 amino acids long. CDR1 and CDR2 (germline): LGHNA, YSLEER. In DNA form, the CDR3 reads TGCGCCAGCAGCCAAGCTGATACGCAGTATTTT. Protein sequence: CASSQADTQYF.

V usage is TRBV28 and J usage is TRBJ2-7; the D gene is possibly TRBD2 (5 bases). The germline gives CDR1 MDHEN, CDR2 SYDVKM. This CDR3 spans 12 amino acids. Trimming left V 5 bases short and J 5 bases short, with 10 bases between. CDR3 sequence: CASSPSRDEQYF. The DNA of the CDR3 is TGTGCCAGCAGTCCTTCGAGGGACGAGCAGTACTTC.

The rearrangement links TRBV19 to TRBJ1-2; D is unclear. Germline-derived CDR1 and CDR2 are LNHDA and SQIVND (reference sequence). The CDR3 totals 16 residues. V was trimmed by 3 bases and J by 5 bases, leaving 19 bases between them. The CDR3 loop is CASSILDGSLEYGYTF. The CDR3 DNA is TGTGCCAGTAGTATCCTGGACGGGAGCCTTGAATATGGCTACACCTTC. Together with reference TRBV19 and TRBJ1-2, the CDR3 gives the full variable domain: DGGITQSPKYLFRKEGQNVTLSCEQNLNHDAMYWYRQDPGQGLRLIYYSQIVNDFQKGDIAEGYSVSREKKESFPLTVTSAQKNPTAFYLCASSILDGSLEYGYTFGSGTRLTVV.

J is TRBJ1-4 and V is TRBV2; weak D call: TRBD1 (6 bases). The germline V gene has CDR1 SNHLY and CDR2 FYNNEI. V lost 7 bases and J 3 bases, leaving 12 bases between the germline ends. The CDR3 is 14 residues long. The DNA of the CDR3 is TGTGCCAGCACCCAACAGGGTTCTAATGAAAAACTGTTTTTT. It yields the protein CASTQQGSNEKLFF.

The chain links TRBV7-9 to TRBJ2-7; TRBD1 aligns across 8 bases. CDR1 and CDR2 from the germline V gene are SEHNR and FQNEAQ (reference sequence). J lost 5 bases, V lost 0 bases, and 6 bases had no gene match. There are 15 residues in the CDR3. CDR3 DNA: TGTGCCAGCAGCTTAGCGGGCAGGGGGCACGACGAGCAGTACTTC. Its translation is CASSLAGRGHDEQYF. Full variable domain (rest looked up from reference TRBV7-9 and TRBJ2-7): DTGVSQNPRHKITKRGQNVTFRCDPISEHNRLYWYRQTLGQGPEFLTYFQNEAQLEKSRLLSDRFSAERPKGSFSTLEIQRTEQGDSAMYLCASSLAGRGHDEQYFGPGTRLTVT.

This clone was observed once. The chain has TRBV12-5 and TRBJ1-2; D perhaps matches TRBD1 (5 bases). V dropped 2 bases and J dropped 4 bases, with 11 bases sitting between them. The CDR3 length is 14 residues. CDR1 is LGHNT, CDR2 FRNRAP, per germline. The CDR3 loop reads CASGLWQGIYGYTF. The DNA of the CDR3 is TGTGCTAGTGGTTTGTGGCAGGGAATCTATGGCTACACCTTC. The full variable domain, in which reference TRBV12-5 and TRBJ1-2 provide the parts outside the CDR3, is DARVTQTPRHKVTEMGQEVTMRCQPILGHNTVFWYRQTMMQGLELLAYFRNRAPLDDSGMPKDRFSAEMPDATLATLKIQPSEPRDSAVYFCASGLWQGIYGYTFGSGTRLTVV.

This chain connects TRBV11-2 to TRBJ2-3, with TRBD2 matching 7 bases. J gave up 5 bases and V 4 bases, and 6 bases lay outside the gene matches. The V gene's germline CDR1 is SGHAT and CDR2 FQNNGV. CDR3 size: 14 residues. The CDR3 region is CASSSSGTEDTQYF. The CDR3 DNA sequence: TGTGCCAGCAGCTCGAGCGGGACCGAAGATACGCAGTATTTT.

The V call is TRBV5-4, the J call TRBJ2-5; 8 nucleotides align to TRBD1. CDR3 size: 15 residues. CDR1 is SGHNT and CDR2 is YYREEE in the germline V gene (reference sequence). V lost 4 bases to trimming and J lost 0 bases; unmatched junction nucleotides: 5. CDR3 DNA: TGTGCCAGCAGCGTCGGGACAGGCGACCAAGAGACCCAGTACTTC. Amino acids: CASSVGTGDQETQYF.

The genes are TRBV5-1 and TRBJ1-1; 8 nucleotides match TRBD1. The CDR3 extends over 13 amino acids. The germline V gene encodes CDR1 SGHRS and CDR2 YFSETQ. Trimming took 2 bases from V and 7 from J; bases not matched to a gene: 4. The chain's CDR3 is CASSFQGASEAFF. CDR3 nucleotides: TGCGCCAGCAGCTTCCAGGGGGCAAGTGAAGCTTTCTTT.

The chain links TRBV5-1 to TRBJ2-1; a possible D gene is TRBD1 (6 bases). The ends were cut back, 0 bases at V and 12 bases at J, with 19 bases in the middle. Per the germline V gene, CDR1 is SGHRS and CDR2 is YFSETQ. CDR3 size: 15 residues. The CDR3 protein is CASSLEGDASRGQFF. The CDR3 bases are TGCGCCAGCAGCTTGGAGGGGGACGCCTCCCGAGGGCAGTTCTTC.

The chain uses TRBV18 and TRBJ2-3; the D is unclear. V was pared by 4 bases and J by 5 bases, with 10 bases between. This CDR3 is built from 13 residues. CDR1 is KGHSH, CDR2 LQKENI, per germline. The CDR3 spells CASSRRSEDTQYF. CDR3 coding DNA: TGTGCCAGCTCACGCAGGTCGGAAGATACGCAGTATTTT.

The V gene is TRBV2, the J gene TRBJ2-2, with 7 bases fitting TRBD2. The CDR3 is made up of 15 amino acids. Unmatched junction bases numbered 5, after V lost 7 bases and J lost 0 bases. Germline V gives CDR1 SNHLY, CDR2 FYNNEI. This CDR3 reads CASNRLAANTGELFF. Written as DNA, the CDR3 is TGTGCCAGCAACCGACTAGCTGCGAACACCGGGGAGCTGTTTTTT.

The rearrangement uses TRBV5-1 and TRBJ2-5, with 13 bases matching TRBD2. This CDR3 spans 15 amino acids. The J segment lost 4 bases and the V segment lost 4 bases, leaving 4 bases of the junction unmatched. Germline V gene lookup returns CDR1 SGHRS and CDR2 YFSETQ. The CDR3 reads CASSQRLAGGETQYF. Here the CDR3 DNA reads TGCGCCAGCAGCCAGAGACTAGCGGGAGGAGAGACCCAGTACTTC.

The chain has TRBV30 and TRBJ1-1; 8 bases match TRBD1. Germline lookup yields CDR1 GTSNPN and CDR2 SVGIG (reference sequence). The CDR3 length is 13 residues. The J segment lost 3 bases and the V segment lost 0 bases, leaving 0 bases of the junction unmatched. CDR3 protein: CAWSVQGDTEAFF. CDR3 coding DNA: TGTGCCTGGAGTGTACAGGGGGACACTGAAGCTTTCTTT. Using reference TRBV30 and TRBJ1-1 for the parts outside the CDR3, the full variable domain is SQTIHQWPATLVQPVGSPLSLECTVEGTSNPNLYWYRQAAGRGLQLLFYSVGIGQISSEVPQNLSASRPQDRQFILSSKKLLLSDSGFYLCAWSVQGDTEAFFGQGTRLTVV.

The chain couples TRBV5-5 to TRBJ2-1; D is possibly TRBD2 (6 bases). This CDR3 has 14 amino acids. Between the trimmed V and J ends, which lost 2 bases and 4 bases, there was a span of 10 bases. Germline CDR1 and CDR2: SGHKS and YYEKEE (reference sequence). CDR3 protein: CASSFGTSYNEQFF. CDR3 DNA: TGTGCCAGCAGCTTCGGGACTTCGTACAATGAGCAGTTCTTC.